Reported below is one T cell receptor (beta chain). Some clones are missing from TCRdb's copy, which holds only in-frame ones; the method was immunoSEQ multiplex PCR. The table records 220,000 or so clones, about 83% of them present only once. The sample is drawn from a study of blood T cell repertoires in COVID-19. Between the trimmed V and J ends, which lost 8 bases and 9 bases, there was a span of 11 bases. Germline CDR1 and CDR2: WSHSY and SAAADI. The CDR3 is made up of 11 amino acids. The chain has TRBV10-2 and TRBJ2-1; perhaps TRBD2 as D (5 bases). The sequence was obtained from a woman aged 40 to 50 who had recovered from COVID-19. Sequencing used PBMCs or T cells enriched from blood (not recorded which). The CDR3 region has the DNA TGCGCCAGCGGGAGAATGAGTGAGCAGTTCTTC. Residues: CASGRMSEQFF.